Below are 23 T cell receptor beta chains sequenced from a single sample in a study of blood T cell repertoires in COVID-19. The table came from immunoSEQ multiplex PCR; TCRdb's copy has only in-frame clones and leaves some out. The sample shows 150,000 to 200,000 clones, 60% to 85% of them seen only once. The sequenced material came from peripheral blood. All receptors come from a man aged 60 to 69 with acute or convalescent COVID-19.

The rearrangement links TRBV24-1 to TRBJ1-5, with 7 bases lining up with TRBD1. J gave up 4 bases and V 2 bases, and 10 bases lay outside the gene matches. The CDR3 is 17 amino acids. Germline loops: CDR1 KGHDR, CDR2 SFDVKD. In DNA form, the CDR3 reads TGTGCCACCAGTGATTATATCCGGGACAGAATGAATCAGCCCCAGCATTTT. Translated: CATSDYIRDRMNQPQHF.

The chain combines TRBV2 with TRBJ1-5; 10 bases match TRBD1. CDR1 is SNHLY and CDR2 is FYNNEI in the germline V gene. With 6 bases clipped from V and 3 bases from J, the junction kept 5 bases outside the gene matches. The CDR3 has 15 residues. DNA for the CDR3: TGTGCCAGCAGGGCGGGACAGGGGTCCAATCAGCCCCAGCATTTT. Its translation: CASRAGQGSNQPQHF.

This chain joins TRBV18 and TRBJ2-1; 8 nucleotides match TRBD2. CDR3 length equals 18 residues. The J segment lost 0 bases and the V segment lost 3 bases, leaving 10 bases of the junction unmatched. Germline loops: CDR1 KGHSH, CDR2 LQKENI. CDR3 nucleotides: TGTGCCAGCTCACCTCAGGCGGCTAGCGGGTACTCCTACAATGAGCAGTTCTTC. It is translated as CASSPQAASGYSYNEQFF.

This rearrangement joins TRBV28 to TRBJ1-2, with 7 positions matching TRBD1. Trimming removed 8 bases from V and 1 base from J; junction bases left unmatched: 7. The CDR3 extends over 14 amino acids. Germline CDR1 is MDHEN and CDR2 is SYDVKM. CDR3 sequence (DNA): TGTGCCAGCGGGACCCAGGGGGATAACTATGGCTACACCTTC. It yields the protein CASGTQGDNYGYTF.

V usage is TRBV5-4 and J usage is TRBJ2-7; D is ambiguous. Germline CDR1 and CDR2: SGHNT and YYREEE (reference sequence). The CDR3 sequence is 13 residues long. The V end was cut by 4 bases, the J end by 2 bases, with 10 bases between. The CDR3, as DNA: TGTGCCAGCAGCGCAAGCTTGACCTACGAGCAGTACTTC. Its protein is CASSASLTYEQYF.

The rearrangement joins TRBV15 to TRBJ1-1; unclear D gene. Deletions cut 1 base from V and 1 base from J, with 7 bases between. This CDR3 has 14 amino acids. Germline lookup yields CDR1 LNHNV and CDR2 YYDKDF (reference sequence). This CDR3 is CATSRGGRNTEAFF. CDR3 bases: TGTGCCACCAGCAGAGGCGGGAGGAACACTGAAGCTTTCTTT.

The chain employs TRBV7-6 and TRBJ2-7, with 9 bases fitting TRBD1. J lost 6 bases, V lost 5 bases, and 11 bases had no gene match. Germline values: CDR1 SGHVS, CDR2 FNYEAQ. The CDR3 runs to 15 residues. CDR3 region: CASSHRDREGSEQYF. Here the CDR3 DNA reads TGTGCCAGCAGCCACCGGGACAGGGAGGGTTCCGAGCAGTACTTC.

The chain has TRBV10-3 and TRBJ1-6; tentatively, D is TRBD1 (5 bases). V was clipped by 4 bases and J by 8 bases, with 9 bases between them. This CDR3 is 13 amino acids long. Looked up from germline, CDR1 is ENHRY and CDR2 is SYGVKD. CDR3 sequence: CAISARDYSPLHF. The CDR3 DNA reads TGTGCCATCAGTGCCAGGGATTATTCACCCCTCCACTTT.

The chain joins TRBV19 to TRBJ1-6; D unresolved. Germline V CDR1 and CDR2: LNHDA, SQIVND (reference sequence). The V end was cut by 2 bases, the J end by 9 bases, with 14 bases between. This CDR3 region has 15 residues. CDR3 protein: CASSILPGKGSPLHF. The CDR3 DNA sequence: TGTGCCAGTAGTATATTGCCGGGGAAAGGTTCACCCCTCCACTTT.

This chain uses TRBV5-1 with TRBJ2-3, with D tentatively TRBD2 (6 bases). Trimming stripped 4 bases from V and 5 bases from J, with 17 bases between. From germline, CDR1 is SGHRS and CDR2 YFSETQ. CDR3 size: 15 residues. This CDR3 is CASSPRLGSRDTQYF. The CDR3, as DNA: TGCGCCAGCAGCCCCAGACTAGGCTCACGAGATACGCAGTATTTT.

In DNA, the CDR3 is TGTGCCAGCAGTTCAGGGACTTGGCGCTACGAGCAGTACTTC. As protein: CASSSGTWRYEQYF. The chain uses TRBV6-5 and TRBJ2-7, with D possibly matching TRBD2 (6 bases). The germline V gene encodes CDR1 MNHEY and CDR2 SVGAGI. Trimming removed 4 bases at V and 3 bases at J, with 13 bases between. The CDR3 extends over 14 amino acids.

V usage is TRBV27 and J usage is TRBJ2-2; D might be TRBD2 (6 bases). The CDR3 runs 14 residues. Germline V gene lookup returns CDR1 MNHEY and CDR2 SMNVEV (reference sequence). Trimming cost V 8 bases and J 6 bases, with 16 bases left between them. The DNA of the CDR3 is TGTGCCAGCCGGGCCGGGGGTGGTCCCGGGGAGCTGTTTTTT. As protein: CASRAGGGPGELFF.

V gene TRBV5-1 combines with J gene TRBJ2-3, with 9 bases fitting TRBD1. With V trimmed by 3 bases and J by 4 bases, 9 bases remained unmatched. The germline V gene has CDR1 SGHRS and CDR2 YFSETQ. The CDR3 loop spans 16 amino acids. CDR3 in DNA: TGCGCCAGCAGCTCCGGGCGGACAGGGGCGGCAGATACGCAGTATTTT. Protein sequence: CASSSGRTGAADTQYF. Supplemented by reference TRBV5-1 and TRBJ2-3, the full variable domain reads KAGVTQTPRYLIKTRGQQVTLSCSPISGHRSVSWYQQTPGQGLQFLFEYFSETQRNKGNFPGRFSGRQFSNSRSEMNVSTLELGDSALYLCASSSGRTGAADTQYFGPGTRLTVL.

In DNA form, the CDR3 reads TGTGCCAGCGGAACAGGGGGCAAAGGAGTGAACACTGAAGCTTTCTTT. Its translation: CASGTGGKGVNTEAFF. V usage is TRBV3-1 (or the pseudogene TRBV3-2) and J usage is TRBJ1-1, with 9 bases fitting TRBD1. The length of the CDR3 is 16 residues. Unmatched junction bases numbered 10, after V lost 8 bases and J lost 0 bases. Germline lookup yields CDR1 LGHDT and CDR2 YNNKEL (reference sequence).

The CDR3 spells CASSYDGASTDTQYF. The CDR3 nucleotides read TGTGCCAGCAGCTACGACGGAGCTAGCACAGATACGCAGTATTTT. The chain carries TRBV7-3 and TRBJ2-3; no clear D. Trimming removed 4 bases from V and 0 bases from J, with 11 bases in between. CDR3 length: 15 amino acids. CDR1 and CDR2 (germline): SGHTA, FQGTGA.

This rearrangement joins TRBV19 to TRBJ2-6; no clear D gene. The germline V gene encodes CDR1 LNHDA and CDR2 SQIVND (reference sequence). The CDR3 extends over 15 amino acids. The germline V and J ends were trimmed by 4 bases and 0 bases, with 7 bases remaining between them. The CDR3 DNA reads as TGTGCCAGTAGTACCCGAGACTCTGGGGCCAACGTCCTGACTTTC. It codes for CASSTRDSGANVLTF.

CDR3 amino acids: CASSKRLTSGGSQETQYF. The CDR3 DNA reads as TGTGCCAGCAGCAAAAGACTGACTAGCGGGGGAAGTCAAGAGACCCAGTACTTC. V and J are TRBV3-1 (or the pseudogene TRBV3-2) and TRBJ2-5, with 12 nucleotides matching TRBD2. Unmatched junction bases numbered 12, after V lost 5 bases and J lost 2 bases. CDR1 and CDR2 from the germline V gene are LGHDT and YNNKEL (reference sequence). The CDR3 length is 18 residues.

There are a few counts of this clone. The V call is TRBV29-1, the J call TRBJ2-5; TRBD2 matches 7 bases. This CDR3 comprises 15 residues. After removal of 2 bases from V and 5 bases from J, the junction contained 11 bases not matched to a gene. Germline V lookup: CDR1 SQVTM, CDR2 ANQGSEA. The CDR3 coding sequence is TGCAGCGTTGAACAGCCAGGCCGGGGGGAGGAGACCCAGTACTTC. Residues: CSVEQPGRGEETQYF. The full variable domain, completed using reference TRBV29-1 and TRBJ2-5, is SAVISQKPSRDICQRGTSLTIQCQVDSQVTMMFWYRQQPGQSLTLIATANQGSEATYESGFVIDKFPISRPNLTFSTLTVSNMSPEDSSIYLCSVEQPGRGEETQYFGPGTRLLVL.

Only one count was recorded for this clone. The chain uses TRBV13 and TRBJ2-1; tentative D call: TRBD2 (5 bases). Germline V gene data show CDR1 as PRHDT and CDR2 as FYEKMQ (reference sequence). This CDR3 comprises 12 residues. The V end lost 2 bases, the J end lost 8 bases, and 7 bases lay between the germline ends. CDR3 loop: CASSLRGYEQFF. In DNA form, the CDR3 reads TGTGCCAGCAGCTTACGGGGTTATGAGCAGTTCTTC.

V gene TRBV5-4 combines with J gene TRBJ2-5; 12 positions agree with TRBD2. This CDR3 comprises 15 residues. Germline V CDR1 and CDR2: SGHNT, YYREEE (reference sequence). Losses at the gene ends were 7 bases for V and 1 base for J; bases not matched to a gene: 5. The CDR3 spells CASRLLAGGQETQYF. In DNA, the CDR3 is TGTGCCAGCCGTCTACTAGCGGGGGGCCAAGAGACCCAGTACTTC.

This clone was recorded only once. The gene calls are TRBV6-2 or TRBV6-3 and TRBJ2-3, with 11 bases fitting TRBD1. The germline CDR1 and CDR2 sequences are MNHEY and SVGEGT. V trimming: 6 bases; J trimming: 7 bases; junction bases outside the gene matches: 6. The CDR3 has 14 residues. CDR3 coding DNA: TGTGCCAGCAGCTCCGGGACAGGGGGGAATACGCAGTATTTT. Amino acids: CASSSGTGGNTQYF.

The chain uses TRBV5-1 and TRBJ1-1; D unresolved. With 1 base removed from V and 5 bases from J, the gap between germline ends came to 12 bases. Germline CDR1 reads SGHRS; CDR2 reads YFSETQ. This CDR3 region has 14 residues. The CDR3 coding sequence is TGCGCCAGCAGCTTGCCTTCCGCGGGGACTGAAGCTTTCTTT. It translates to CASSLPSAGTEAFF.

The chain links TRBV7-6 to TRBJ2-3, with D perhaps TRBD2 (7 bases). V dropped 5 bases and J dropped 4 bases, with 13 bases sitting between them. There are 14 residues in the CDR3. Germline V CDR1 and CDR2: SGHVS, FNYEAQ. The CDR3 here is CASSALGGADTQYF. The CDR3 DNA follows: TGTGCCAGCAGCGCCCTAGGGGGGGCAGATACGCAGTATTTT. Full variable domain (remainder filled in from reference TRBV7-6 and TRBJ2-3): GAGVSQSPRYKVTKRGQDVALRCDPISGHVSLYWYRQALGQGPEFLTYFNYEAQQDKSGLPNDRFSAERPEGSISTLTIQRTEQRDSAMYRCASSALGGADTQYFGPGTRLTVL.